This T cell receptor (beta chain) was identified during a study of cytotoxic CD8 clonotypes in ibrutinib-treated CLL. Overall study results and limits: Against age-matched healthy donors, baseline clonality ran higher and tracked circulating CD8+ T-cell counts.

TCRdb keeps only in-frame clones here, not all; method: immunoSEQ multiplex PCR. The sample lists tens of thousands of clones, roughly 69% occurring once. Comments on this clone: No antigen is known for it.

Germline CDR1 is MDHEN and CDR2 is SYDVKM. V shed 10 bases and J shed 0 bases, with 13 bases lying between them. CDR3 size: 14 residues. This specimen consisted of PBMCs, obtained after 24 months of ibrutinib treatment. V and J are TRBV28 and TRBJ1-3; D might be TRBD1 (5 bases). The sequence came from a human donor with chronic lymphocytic leukemia. Here the CDR3 DNA reads TGTGCCACGGCGGGGCGACACTCTGGAAACACCATATATTTT. Its translation is CATAGRHSGNTIYF.